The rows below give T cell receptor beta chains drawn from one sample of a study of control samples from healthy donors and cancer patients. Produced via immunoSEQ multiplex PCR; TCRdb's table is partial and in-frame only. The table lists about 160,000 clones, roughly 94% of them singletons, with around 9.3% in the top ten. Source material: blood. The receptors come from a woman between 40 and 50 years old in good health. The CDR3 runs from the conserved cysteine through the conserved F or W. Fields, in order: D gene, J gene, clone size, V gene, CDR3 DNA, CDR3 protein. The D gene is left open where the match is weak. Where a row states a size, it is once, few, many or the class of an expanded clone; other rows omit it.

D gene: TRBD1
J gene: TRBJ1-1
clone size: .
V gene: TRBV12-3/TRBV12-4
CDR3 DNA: TGTGCCACCCTGGGACAGGACAGTACTGAAGCTTTCTTT
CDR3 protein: CATLGQDSTEAFF

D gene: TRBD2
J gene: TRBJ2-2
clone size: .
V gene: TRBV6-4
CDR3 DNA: TGTGCCAGCAGTGACTTCCCTAGCGGGACCGGGGAGCTGTTTTTT
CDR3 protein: CASSDFPSGTGELFF

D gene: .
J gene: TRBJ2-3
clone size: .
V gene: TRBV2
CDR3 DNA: TGTGCCAGCAGTGTTCAGGGGTCAAGCGCAGATACGCAGTATTTT
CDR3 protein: CASSVQGSSADTQYF

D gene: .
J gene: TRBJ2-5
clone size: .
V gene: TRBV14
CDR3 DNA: TGTGCCAGCAGCGGTCCGGTGGTAGAGACCCAGTACTTC
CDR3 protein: CASSGPVVETQYF

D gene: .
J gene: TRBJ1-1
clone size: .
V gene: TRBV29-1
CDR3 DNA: TGCAGCGTTGAAGACAGGATGCGTGGTTCGAACACTGAAGCTTTCTTT
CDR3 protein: CSVEDRMRGSNTEAFF

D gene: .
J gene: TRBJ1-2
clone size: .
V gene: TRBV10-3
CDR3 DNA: TGTGCCATCAGAAGAGACGGGACTAACTATGGCTACACCTTC
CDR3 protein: CAIRRDGTNYGYTF

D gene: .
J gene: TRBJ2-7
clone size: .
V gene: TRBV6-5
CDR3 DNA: TGTGCCAGCAGTTACTCTGGCAGGTCCTACGAGCAGTACTTC
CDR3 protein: CASSYSGRSYEQYF

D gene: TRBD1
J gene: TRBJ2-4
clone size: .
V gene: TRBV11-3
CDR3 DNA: TGTGCCAGCAGCTTGGGACAGGGGAAAAACATTCAGTACTTC
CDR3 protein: CASSLGQGKNIQYF

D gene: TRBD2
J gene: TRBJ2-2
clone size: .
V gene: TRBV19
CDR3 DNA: TGTGCCAGTAATCCGACTAGCACGGTGGGGGAGCTGTTTTTT
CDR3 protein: CASNPTSTVGELFF

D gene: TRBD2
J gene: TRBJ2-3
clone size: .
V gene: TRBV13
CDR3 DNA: TGTGCCAGCAGCTCGCCCCGGACTAGCGGGTTGGTAGATACGCAGTATTTT
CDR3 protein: CASSSPRTSGLVDTQYF

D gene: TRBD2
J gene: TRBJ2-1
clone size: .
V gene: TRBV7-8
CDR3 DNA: TGTGCCAGCAGCCAATACCGGGGGCTAGCGGGGCTCTACAATGAGCAGTTCTTC
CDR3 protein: CASSQYRGLAGLYNEQFF

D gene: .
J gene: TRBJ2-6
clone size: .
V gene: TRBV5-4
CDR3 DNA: TGTGCCAGCAGCTTGCAGCTCTCTGGGGCCAACGTCCTGACTTTC
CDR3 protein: CASSLQLSGANVLTF

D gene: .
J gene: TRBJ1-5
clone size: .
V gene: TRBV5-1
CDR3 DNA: TGCGCCAGCAGCTTGGCGGGGGAAAGGGGTCAGCCCCAGCATTTT
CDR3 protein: CASSLAGERGQPQHF

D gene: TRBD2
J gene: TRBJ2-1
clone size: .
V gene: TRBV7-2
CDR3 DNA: TGTGCCAGCAGCCACCCCAATGCGGGAGGGCCTCTGTATGAGCAGTTCTTC
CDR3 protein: CASSHPNAGGPLYEQFF

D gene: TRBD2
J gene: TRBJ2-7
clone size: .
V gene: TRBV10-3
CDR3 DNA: TGTGCCACCTTTAACCTCGGGGGGAACTCCTACGAGCAGTACTTC
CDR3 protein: CATFNLGGNSYEQYF

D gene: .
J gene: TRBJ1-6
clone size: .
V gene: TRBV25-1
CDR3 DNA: TGTGCCAGCAGTAAACATGACGGGGGCTCCTATAATTCACCCCTCCACTTT
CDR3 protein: CASSKHDGGSYNSPLHF

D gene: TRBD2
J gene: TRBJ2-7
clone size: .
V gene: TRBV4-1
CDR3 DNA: TGCGCCAGCAGCCGGGATAGCGGGCCAAGCTCCTACGAGCAGTACTTC
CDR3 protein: CASSRDSGPSSYEQYF

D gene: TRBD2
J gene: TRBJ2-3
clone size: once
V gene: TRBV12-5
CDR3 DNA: TGTGCTAGTGACAAGCGGGGGGGCACAGATACGCAGTATTTT
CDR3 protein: CASDKRGGTDTQYF

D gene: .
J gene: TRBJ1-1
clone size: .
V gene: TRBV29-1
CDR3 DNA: TGCAGCGTTGAAGAGGGGAGGAACACTGAAGCTTTCTTT
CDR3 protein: CSVEEGRNTEAFF

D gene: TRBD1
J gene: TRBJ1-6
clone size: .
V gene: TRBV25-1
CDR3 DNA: TGTGCCAGCAGTATAGGTAATAAGGGGGCATCACCTTCACCCCTCCACTTT
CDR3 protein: CASSIGNKGASPSPLHF

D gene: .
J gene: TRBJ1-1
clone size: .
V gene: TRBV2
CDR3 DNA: TGTGCCAGCAGGAGAAACAGGGATGACACTGAAGCTTTCTTT
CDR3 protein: CASRRNRDDTEAFF

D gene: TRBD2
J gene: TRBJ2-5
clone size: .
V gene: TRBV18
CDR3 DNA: TGTGCCAGCTCCCCGAGGGAGGGGACCCAGTACTTC
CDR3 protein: CASSPREGTQYF